This is a list of T cell receptor beta chains from one sample in a study of cytomegalovirus exposure and HLA in healthy donors. Method: immunoSEQ multiplex PCR; TCRdb's copy keeps in-frame clones and lacks some. The sample carries fewer than 150,000 clones, 85% to 90% recorded once. The sequenced material came from PBMCs. These receptors came from a young woman in good health and CMV-seropositive. The CDR3 runs from the conserved cysteine through the conserved F or W. A D gene is named only where the DNA matches it firmly. For some rows the clone size is stated as once, few or many, or as a class when expanded; others skip it.

V	D	J	size	length	CDR3	DNA
TRBV4-3	NA	TRBJ1-4	NA	13	CASSQVLAEKLFF	TGCGCCAGCAGCCAAGTTTTGGCAGAAAAACTGTTTTTT
TRBV6-5	TRBD1	TRBJ1-2	NA	16	CASSYAWDRAWRGYTF	TGTGCCAGCAGTTACGCATGGGACAGGGCGTGGAGGGGCTACACCTTC
TRBV10-3	NA	TRBJ1-5	NA	14	CAISGGQKGQPQHF	TGTGCCATCAGTGGGGGACAAAAGGGTCAGCCCCAGCATTTT
TRBV6-5	TRBD1	TRBJ1-5	NA	13	CATGQGPNQPQHF	TGTGCCACAGGACAGGGGCCAAATCAGCCCCAGCATTTT
TRBV4-2	TRBD1	TRBJ2-7	NA	17	CASSLQTGGDMYHEQYF	TGTGCCAGCAGCCTCCAGACAGGGGGTGATATGTATCACGAGCAGTACTTC
TRBV27	TRBD2	TRBJ2-7	once	13	CASRPGGSYEQYF	TGTGCCAGCCGACCGGGAGGATCCTACGAGCAGTACTTC
TRBV7-3	NA	TRBJ2-6	once	15	CASSLSSSGANVLTF	TGTGCCAGCAGCTTATCCAGCTCTGGGGCCAACGTCCTGACTTTC
TRBV6-4	NA	TRBJ1-6	NA	11	CASSDGRVAHF	TGTGCCAGCAGTGACGGCAGGGTTGCCCACTTT
TRBV5-4	NA	TRBJ1-5	NA	13	CASSQDSDQPQHF	TGTGCCAGCAGCCAAGACAGCGATCAGCCCCAGCATTTT
TRBV28	TRBD1	TRBJ1-2	once	13	CASSLGQGYGYTF	TGTGCCAGCAGTTTAGGACAGGGGTATGGCTACACCTTC
TRBV5-1	NA	TRBJ2-4	NA	15	CASSLTAGTLNIQYF	TGCGCCAGCAGCTTGACCGCCGGGACACTAAACATTCAGTACTTC
TRBV11-1	TRBD1	TRBJ1-2	NA	13	CASSLTGGLGYTF	TGTGCCAGCAGCTTAACAGGGGGCCTTGGCTACACCTTC
TRBV18	NA	TRBJ1-2	NA	13	CASSPDGNYGYTF	TGTGCCAGCTCACCAGACGGGAACTATGGCTACACCTTC
TRBV19	NA	TRBJ1-4	NA	15	CAATPSGSANEKLFF	TGTGCCGCTACCCCGTCGGGGTCCGCTAATGAAAAACTGTTTTTT
TRBV27	NA	TRBJ1-1	NA	13	CASSLSRDTEAFF	TGTGCCAGCAGTTTATCCAGGGACACTGAAGCTTTCTTT
TRBV4-3	NA	TRBJ1-6	NA	18	CASSQDPPRQGGNSPLHF	TGCGCCAGCAGCCAAGATCCCCCGCGGCAGGGAGGGAATTCACCCCTCCACTTT
TRBV5-1	TRBD2	TRBJ2-3	once	16	CASSRGESVGLDTQYF	TGCGCCAGCAGCCGGGGGGAGAGTGTAGGCTTAGATACGCAGTATTTT
TRBV2	NA	TRBJ2-5	NA	13	CASSVAGQETQYF	TGTGCCAGCAGTGTGGCGGGGCAAGAGACCCAGTACTTC
TRBV30	NA	TRBJ2-5	NA	13	CAWSGADKETQYF	TGTGCCTGGAGTGGGGCAGACAAGGAGACCCAGTACTTC
TRBV4-2	TRBD1	TRBJ1-3	NA	16	CASSQLGQGAGNTIYF	TGTGCCAGCAGCCAATTAGGACAGGGCGCTGGAAACACCATATATTTT
TRBV30	TRBD2	TRBJ2-3	NA	14	CAWSVRGGTDTQYF	TGTGCCTGGAGTGTACGGGGGGGAACAGATACGCAGTATTTT
TRBV4-2	NA	TRBJ2-7	NA	16	CASSQEPWTVSYEQYF	TGTGCCAGCAGCCAAGAACCGTGGACAGTCTCCTACGAGCAGTACTTC
TRBV6-5	TRBD1	TRBJ1-2	few	12	CASMQGGYGYTF	TGTGCCAGCATGCAGGGGGGCTATGGCTACACCTTC
TRBV7-2	NA	TRBJ2-1	NA	15	CASSLARGTYNEQFF	TGTGCCAGCAGCTTGGCGCGGGGAACCTACAATGAGCAGTTCTTC
TRBV5-4	TRBD1	TRBJ1-2	few	15	CASSSQTGGSSGYTF	TGTGCCAGCAGCTCGCAGACAGGGGGGTCTTCCGGCTACACCTTC
TRBV29-1	NA	TRBJ1-2	NA	15	CSVEDPGSGGYGYTF	TGCAGCGTTGAAGATCCTGGATCGGGGGGCTATGGCTACACCTTC
TRBV5-4	TRBD1	TRBJ1-1	NA	16	CASSPHIGTGGTEAFF	TGTGCCAGCAGTCCACACATAGGGACAGGGGGCACTGAAGCTTTCTTT
TRBV5-1	TRBD2	TRBJ2-7	once	16	CASSTGLAVVSYEQYF	TGCGCCAGCAGCACGGGACTAGCGGTCGTCTCCTACGAGCAGTACTTC